This T cell receptor beta chain was recovered during a study of blood T cell repertoires in COVID-19. Per the original methods: Nucleated cell number was recorded as an estimate derived from reference gene primer amplification. TCRdb's copy holds only in-frame clones and misses some; the assay was immunoSEQ multiplex PCR. Clone size and the V and J calls come from that table; the DNA yielded D and trimming. This sample has some 290,000 clones, with approximately 91% found just once. V was shortened by 5 bases and J by 1 base, with 14 bases between the two germline ends. CDR3 size: 15 residues. Germline V gene data show CDR1 as MNHEY and CDR2 as SVGAGI. The study assigned cohorts using participant-reported clinical history.

The specimen sequenced was PBMCs or T cells enriched from blood (not recorded which). This TCR was sampled from a woman in her twenties or thirties who had been exposed to COVID-19. The V and J genes are TRBV6-5 and TRBJ1-1; D possibly corresponds to TRBD1 (5 bases). The CDR3 bases are TGTGCCAGCAGTCCTCTAGGAAGGGGGAACACTGAAGCTTTCTTT. It encodes CASSPLGRGNTEAFF.